This entry lists 27 T cell receptor beta chains sequenced from one sample in a study of Ad26.COV2.S vaccination and SARS-CoV-2 variants. The treatment was: around 19 received Ad26.COV2.S at low or high dose, single or two shots; a few received placebo; per-sample allocation not given. After the first vaccine or placebo injection, samples were drawn on day 63. Profiling relied on immunoSEQ multiplex PCR, and the TCRdb table lists in-frame clones only, not all of them. Of fewer than 900,000 clones in the sample, approximately 88% were seen once. Specimen: peripheral blood, collected in a trial of Ad26.COV2.S vaccine versus placebo. The receptors derive from a person aged 18-65 years who received the Ad26.COV2.S COVID-19 vaccine or a placebo.

The chain uses TRBV19 and TRBJ1-5, with D maybe TRBD1 (6 bases). Germline values: CDR1 LNHDA, CDR2 SQIVND (reference sequence). The CDR3 has 16 amino acids. V lost 2 bases and J lost 1, with 12 bases in between. The CDR3 spells CASSILGGRSNQPQHF. The CDR3 DNA is TGTGCCAGTAGTATATTGGGGGGGCGAAGCAATCAGCCCCAGCATTTT.

The CDR3 region has the DNA TGTGCCAGTAGTATTGCGGCTAGCGGGACTCTCGATGAGCAGTTCTTC. Translated, it gives CASSIAASGTLDEQFF. This chain joins TRBV19 and TRBJ2-1, with 9 bases lining up with TRBD2. V was pared by 3 bases and J by 8 bases, with 11 bases of the junction left unmatched. The CDR3 has 16 residues. Germline assignment: CDR1 LNHDA and CDR2 SQIVND (reference sequence).

This clone was observed a single time. The J gene is TRBJ2-1, the V gene TRBV7-2, with D perhaps being TRBD1 or TRBD2 (5 bases each). The CDR3 runs 16 residues. CDR1 and CDR2 (germline): SGHTA, FQGNSA. Trimming took off 5 bases at V and 2 bases at J, with 16 bases between the two ends. The CDR3 DNA reads TGTGCCAGCAGCAGAGGGGCCCTGATAACCTACAATGAGCAGTTCTTC. Translating it yields CASSRGALITYNEQFF.

The CDR3, as DNA: TGTGCCATTTCGGGGAAGGACGAAAAACTGTTTTTT. Residues: CAISGKDEKLFF. The chain recombines TRBV10-3 with TRBJ1-4; no reliable D call. V gave up 9 bases and J gave up 8 bases, with 13 bases separating them. Germline V gene sequence: CDR1 ENHRY, CDR2 SYGVKD. The CDR3 runs 12 residues.

The V and J genes are TRBV7-2 and TRBJ2-5, with D perhaps given as TRBD1 or TRBD2 (5 bases each). The CDR3 contains 16 residues. The V end was cut by 1 base, the J end by 9 bases, with 21 bases between. Germline V gene sequence: CDR1 SGHTA, CDR2 FQGNSA. In DNA, the CDR3 is TGTGCCAGCAGCTTAGGCAGGGCGATGATGGCGAGGGCCCAGTACTTC. This sequence encodes CASSLGRAMMARAQYF.

V gene TRBV28 combines with J gene TRBJ2-2; TRBD2 might be the D (5 bases). Per germline, CDR1 MDHEN and CDR2 SYDVKM. V was trimmed by 5 bases and J by 5 bases, leaving 12 bases between them. The CDR3 length is 14 residues. CDR3 sequence: CASSPGVGTGELFF. In nucleotides, the CDR3 is TGTGCCAGCAGTCCCGGGGTAGGGACCGGGGAGCTGTTTTTT.

The chain employs TRBV23-1 and TRBJ1-1; D remains ambiguous. TRBV23-1 is noted as an ORF with a role that remains uncertain. V lost 2 bases and J lost 4, with 5 bases in between. This CDR3 spans 12 amino acids. The CDR3 spells CASSQRATEAFF. Here the CDR3 DNA reads TGCGCCAGCAGTCAAAGGGCCACTGAAGCTTTCTTT.

The V and J genes are TRBV15 and TRBJ2-1; no reliable D call. Per the germline V gene, CDR1 is LNHNV and CDR2 is YYDKDF (reference sequence). The CDR3 loop spans 12 amino acids. With 4 bases removed from V and 7 bases from J, the gap between germline ends came to 8 bases. CDR3 bases: TGTGCCACCAGCAAACAGACGAATGAGCAGTTCTTC. This sequence encodes CATSKQTNEQFF.

This chain uses TRBV11-2 with TRBJ1-3, with TRBD1 identical over 8 bases. The J segment lost 0 bases and the V segment lost 2 bases, leaving 3 bases of the junction unmatched. The CDR3 totals 16 residues. Germline V gene lookup returns CDR1 SGHAT and CDR2 FQNNGV. This CDR3 is CASSLNRGVSGNTIYF. The CDR3 DNA reads as TGTGCCAGCAGCTTAAACAGGGGGGTCTCTGGAAACACCATATATTTT.

The rearrangement links TRBV6-6 to TRBJ2-2; no reliable D call. V was pared by 2 bases and J by 1 base, with 5 bases between. Germline V gives CDR1 MNHNY, CDR2 SVGAGI (reference sequence). CDR3 size: 14 residues. This chain's CDR3 is CASSYRVNTGELFF. CDR3 nucleotides: TGTGCCAGCAGTTACAGGGTGAACACCGGGGAGCTGTTTTTT.

This clone was counted once. The V call is TRBV5-1, the J call TRBJ1-1; D is unclear. Germline V gives CDR1 SGHRS, CDR2 YFSETQ. V was pared by 4 bases and J by 3 bases, with 13 bases between. There are 14 residues in the CDR3. Here the CDR3 reads CASSPQWQDTEAFF. CDR3 DNA: TGCGCCAGCAGCCCACAGTGGCAGGACACTGAAGCTTTCTTT. Full variable domain (missing parts from reference TRBV5-1 and TRBJ1-1): KAGVTQTPRYLIKTRGQQVTLSCSPISGHRSVSWYQQTPGQGLQFLFEYFSETQRNKGNFPGRFSGRQFSNSRSEMNVSTLELGDSALYLCASSPQWQDTEAFFGQGTRLTVV.

The rearrangement links TRBV19 to TRBJ1-2; no clear D. V was clipped by 3 bases and J by 2 bases, with 10 bases between them. Germline assignment: CDR1 LNHDA and CDR2 SQIVND (reference sequence). The CDR3 contains 14 residues. The CDR3 bases are TGTGCCAGTAGTATCTGGGCTGCGAACTATGGCTACACCTTC. This sequence encodes CASSIWAANYGYTF.

The gene calls are TRBV3-1 (or the pseudogene TRBV3-2) and TRBJ2-2, with 9 positions matching TRBD2. CDR1 and CDR2 from the germline V gene are LGHDT and YNNKEL (reference sequence). The ends lost 4 bases at V and 4 bases at J; junction bases unmatched: 7. The CDR3 totals 16 residues. The CDR3 protein is CASSPPGREGTGELFF. DNA of the CDR3: TGTGCCAGCAGCCCCCCGGGGCGGGAGGGCACCGGGGAGCTGTTTTTT.

This chain uses TRBV6-6 with TRBJ2-7; a possible D gene is TRBD1 (6 bases). The CDR3 length is 15 residues. Looked up from germline, CDR1 is MNHNY and CDR2 is SVGAGI (reference sequence). Trimming left V 5 bases short and J 2 bases short, with 16 bases between. The CDR3 DNA follows: TGTGCCAGCAGTCAACCGGGACAACCGACCTACGAGCAGTACTTC. It translates to CASSQPGQPTYEQYF.

This clone was detected only a few times. The sample contains more than one DNA sequence encoding this CDR3. The chain is built from TRBV9 and TRBJ1-3; no clear D gene. The ends were cut back, 0 bases at V and 0 bases at J, with 4 bases in the middle. Germline CDR1 reads SGDLS; CDR2 reads YYNGEE. The CDR3 is 14 amino acids. CDR3 amino acids: CASSVAGSGNTIYF. CDR3 nucleotides: TGTGCCAGCAGCGTAGCTGGCTCTGGAAACACCATATATTTT.

This clone has only a few counts. The chain couples TRBV9 to TRBJ2-3; the match to TRBD2 covers 10 bases. With V trimmed by 0 bases and J by 1 base, 2 bases remained unmatched. Germline-derived CDR1 and CDR2 are SGDLS and YYNGEE. The CDR3 runs to 16 residues. The CDR3 loop is CASSVGGTSGTDTQYF. CDR3 coding DNA: TGTGCCAGCAGCGTAGGAGGGACTAGCGGCACAGATACGCAGTATTTT. Based on the CDR3 plus reference TRBV9 and TRBJ2-3, the full variable domain is DSGVTQTPKHLITATGQRVTLRCSPRSGDLSVYWYQQSLDQGLQFLIQYYNGEERAKGNILERFSAQQFPDLHSELNLSSLELGDSALYFCASSVGGTSGTDTQYFGPGTRLTVL.

The chain employs TRBV6-5 and TRBJ2-5, with D perhaps given as TRBD1 or TRBD2 (5 bases each). CDR1 MNHEY and CDR2 SVGAGI come from the germline V gene. This CDR3 is 12 amino acids long. With 11 bases removed from V and 4 bases from J, the gap between germline ends came to 14 bases. The CDR3 sequence is CAGGRTGETQYF. CDR3 bases: TGTGCCGGGGGACGGACTGGAGAGACCCAGTACTTC.

The chain carries TRBV13 and TRBJ1-1, with D possibly matching TRBD1 (5 bases). The ends were cut back, 4 bases at V and 6 bases at J, with 15 bases in the middle. The CDR3 extends over 14 amino acids. CDR1 is PRHDT, CDR2 FYEKMQ, per germline (reference sequence). The CDR3: CASSWGRAIAEAFF. CDR3 sequence (DNA): TGTGCCAGCAGCTGGGGACGGGCTATCGCTGAAGCTTTCTTT.

About this clone: The identical CDR3 is also encoded by other nucleotide sequences in the sample. The rearrangement links TRBV27 to TRBJ2-7; unclear D gene. CDR1 is MNHEY, CDR2 SMNVEV, per germline (reference sequence). V dropped 3 bases and J dropped 7 bases, with 7 bases sitting between them. The CDR3 runs 11 residues. In nucleotides, the CDR3 is TGTGCCAGCAGTTTGCCTCCGGAGCAGTACTTC. This sequence encodes CASSLPPEQYF.

The chain carries TRBV15 and TRBJ2-5, with TRBD1 matching over 8 bases. The trim removed 1 base at V and 4 bases at J, leaving 5 bases unmatched. Germline CDR1 LNHNV, CDR2 YYDKDF (reference sequence). The CDR3 has 15 residues. The CDR3 DNA reads TGTGCCACCAGCAGAGCCGGGACAGGAGTAGAGACCCAGTACTTC. This sequence encodes CATSRAGTGVETQYF.

The CDR3 loop reads CASSRQTGGGGNTIYF. The CDR3 coding sequence is TGTGCCAGCAGCAGACAGACAGGGGGCGGTGGAAACACCATATATTTT. The rearrangement links TRBV7-8 to TRBJ1-3; the match to TRBD1 covers 10 bases. J lost 3 bases, V lost 5 bases, and 7 bases had no gene match. The germline gives CDR1 SGHVS, CDR2 FQNEAQ. This CDR3 comprises 16 residues.

J is TRBJ1-5 and V is TRBV5-6; D perhaps matches TRBD1 (6 bases). V was shortened by 2 bases and J by 3 bases, with 15 bases between the two germline ends. This CDR3 region has 16 residues. Germline lookup yields CDR1 SGHDT and CDR2 YYEEEE. The CDR3 loop reads CASSFRGDPANQPQHF. The CDR3 coding sequence is TGTGCCAGCAGCTTCAGGGGCGACCCTGCCAATCAGCCCCAGCATTTT.

The chain joins TRBV5-1 to TRBJ2-5; 9 nucleotides line up with TRBD2. After removal of 4 bases from V and 5 bases from J, the junction contained 6 bases not matched to a gene. Looked up from germline, CDR1 is SGHRS and CDR2 is YFSETQ. This CDR3 is 14 amino acids long. The CDR3 DNA follows: TGCGCCAGCAGCACCCGGACTAGCGTGGAGACCCAGTACTTC. Amino acids: CASSTRTSVETQYF.

The chain couples TRBV4-2 to TRBJ2-1; 8 bases are shared with TRBD2. Germline V gene sequence: CDR1 LGHNA, CDR2 YNFKEQ. Unmatched junction bases numbered 15, after V lost 0 bases and J lost 2 bases. The CDR3 consists of 20 residues. CDR3 sequence reads: CASSQDRIRTSSSAYNEQFF. The CDR3, as DNA: TGTGCCAGCAGCCAAGACCGCATTAGGACTAGCTCATCAGCCTACAATGAGCAGTTCTTC.

The chain uses TRBV20-1 and TRBJ2-3; 9 bases fit TRBD2. The germline V gene encodes CDR1 DFQATT and CDR2 SNEGSKA (reference sequence). CDR3 length: 16 amino acids. V was clipped by 3 bases and J by 0 bases; unmatched bases: 7. CDR3 DNA: TGCAGTGCTAGTGGTAGCGGGGGAGGAAGCACAGATACGCAGTATTTT. Translation gives CSASGSGGGSTDTQYF.

The CDR3 spells CASSYSGDRTNYGYTF. The CDR3 region has the DNA TGTGCCAGCAGTTACTCAGGGGACAGGACTAACTATGGCTACACCTTC. The rearrangement uses TRBV6-5 and TRBJ1-2, with TRBD1 matching over 8 bases. CDR1 and CDR2 from the germline V gene are MNHEY and SVGAGI. With 0 bases clipped from V and 0 bases from J, the junction kept 3 bases outside the gene matches. The CDR3 sequence is 16 residues long.

The chain employs TRBV18 and TRBJ1-5; 9 nucleotides agree with TRBD1. Trimming at V came to 3 bases and at J to 4 bases, leaving 16 bases not matched to a gene. Per the germline V gene, CDR1 is KGHSH and CDR2 is LQKENI. There are 19 residues in the CDR3. In DNA form, the CDR3 reads TGTGCCAGCTCACCGTACGGGACAGGGTCAGTCGAGTTGAATCAGCCCCAGCATTTT. As protein: CASSPYGTGSVELNQPQHF. Variable domain in full (rest from reference TRBV18 and TRBJ1-5): NAGVMQNPRHLVRRRGQEARLRCSPMKGHSHVYWYRQLPEEGLKFMVYLQKENIIDESGMPKERFSAEFPKEGPSILRIQQVVRGDSAAYFCASSPYGTGSVELNQPQHFGDGTRLSIL.